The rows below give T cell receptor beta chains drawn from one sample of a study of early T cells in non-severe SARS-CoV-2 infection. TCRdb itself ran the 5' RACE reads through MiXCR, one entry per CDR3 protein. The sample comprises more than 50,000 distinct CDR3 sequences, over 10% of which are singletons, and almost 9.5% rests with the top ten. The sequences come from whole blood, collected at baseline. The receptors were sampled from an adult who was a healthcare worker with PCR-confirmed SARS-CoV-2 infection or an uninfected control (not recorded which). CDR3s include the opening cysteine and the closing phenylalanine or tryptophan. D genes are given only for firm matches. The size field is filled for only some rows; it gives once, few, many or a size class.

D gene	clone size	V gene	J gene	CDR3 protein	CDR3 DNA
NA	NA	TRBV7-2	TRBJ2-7	CASSQTADTYEQYF	TGTGCCAGCAGCCAGACGGCCGACACTTACGAGCAGTACTTC
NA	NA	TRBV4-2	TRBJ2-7	CASSQENEQYF	TGTGCCAGCAGCCAAGAGAACGAGCAGTACTTC
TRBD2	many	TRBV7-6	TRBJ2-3	CASKASGTDTQYF	TGTGCCAGCAAGGCTAGCGGGACAGATACGCAGTATTTT
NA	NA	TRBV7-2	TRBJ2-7	CASSYDSEQYF	TGTGCCAGCAGCTACGACAGCGAGCAGTACTTC
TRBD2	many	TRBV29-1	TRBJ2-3	CSVDQAGVATDTQYF	TGCAGCGTTGATCAGGCGGGAGTGGCCACAGATACGCAGTATTTT
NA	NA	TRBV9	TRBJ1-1	CASSAHVRAEAFF	TGTGCCAGCAGCGCCCACGTGAGGGCTGAAGCTTTCTTT
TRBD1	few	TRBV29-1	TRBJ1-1	CSVVGDRDTEAFF	TGCAGCGTTGTGGGGGACAGGGACACTGAAGCTTTCTTT
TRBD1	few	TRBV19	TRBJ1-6	CASEDRQYNSPLHF	TGTGCCAGTGAGGACAGGCAATATAATTCACCCCTCCACTTT
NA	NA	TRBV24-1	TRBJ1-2	CATSEGQTYGYTF	TGTGCCACCAGTGAGGGCCAGACCTATGGCTACACCTTC
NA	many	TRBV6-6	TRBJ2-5	CASSYSQQETQYF	TGTGCCAGCAGTTACAGTCAACAAGAGACCCAGTACTTC
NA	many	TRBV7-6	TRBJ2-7	CASSLGVGRGGSYEQYF	TGTGCCAGCAGCTTAGGGGTCGGCAGGGGGGGCTCCTACGAGCAGTACTTC
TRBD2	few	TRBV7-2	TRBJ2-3	CASSYYETSSGRAGDTQYF	TGTGCCAGCAGCTATTACGAGACATCTAGCGGGAGGGCCGGGGATACGCAGTATTTT
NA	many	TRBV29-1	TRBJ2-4	CSVEEGNIQYF	TGCAGCGTTGAAGAAGGAAACATTCAGTACTTC
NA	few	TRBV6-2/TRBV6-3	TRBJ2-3	CASSWGYVADTQYF	TGTGCCAGCAGCTGGGGCTACGTTGCAGATACGCAGTATTTT
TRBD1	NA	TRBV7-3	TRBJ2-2	CASSLTGTVNTGELFF	TGTGCCAGCAGCTTAACCGGGACAGTAAACACCGGGGAGCTGTTTTTT
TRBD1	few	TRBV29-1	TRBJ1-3	CSGANRGFSGNTIYF	TGCAGCGGTGCCAACAGGGGATTCTCTGGAAACACCATATATTTT
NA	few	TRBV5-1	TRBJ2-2	CASSVRVDGELFF	TGCGCCAGCAGCGTGCGGGTGGACGGGGAGCTGTTTTTT
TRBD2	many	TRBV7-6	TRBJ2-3	CASSTSGTWADTQYF	TGTGCCAGCAGCACCAGCGGGACCTGGGCAGATACGCAGTATTTT